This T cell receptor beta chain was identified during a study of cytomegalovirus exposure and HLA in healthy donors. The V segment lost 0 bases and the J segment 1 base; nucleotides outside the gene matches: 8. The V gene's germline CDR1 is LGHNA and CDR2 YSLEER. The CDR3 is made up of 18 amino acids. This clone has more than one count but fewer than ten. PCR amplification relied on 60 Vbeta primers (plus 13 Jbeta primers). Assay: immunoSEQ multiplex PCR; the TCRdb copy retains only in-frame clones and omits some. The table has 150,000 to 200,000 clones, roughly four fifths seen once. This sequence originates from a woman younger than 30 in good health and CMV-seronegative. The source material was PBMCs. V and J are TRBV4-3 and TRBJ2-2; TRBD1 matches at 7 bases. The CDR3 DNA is TGCGCCAGCAGCCAAGATTCAACCGGGACAGTGAACACCGGGGAGCTGTTTTTT. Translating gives CASSQDSTGTVNTGELFF.